This T cell receptor (beta chain) was observed in a study of cytomegalovirus exposure and HLA in healthy donors. Points from the study as a whole: Other equally common chains were less clonally expanded than HLA-associated TCR beta chains, a later analysis showed. A later look showed TCR association rates differing by HLA locus, highest for DRB1 and lowest for HLA-C. Several V segments, TRBV6-2 and TRBV6-3 among them, could not be told apart and were dropped.

In the PCR, 60 Vbeta and 13 Jbeta primers were used. Libraries were prepared by immunoSEQ multiplex PCR; TCRdb keeps only in-frame clonotypes and omits some of them. The sample contains some 120,000 clones, about 80% of which appear only once. Germline loops: CDR1 MNHEY, CDR2 SMNVEV (reference sequence). With 6 bases removed from V and 2 bases from J, the gap between germline ends came to 11 bases. This CDR3 comprises 14 residues. Regarding this clone: The antigen is undetermined.

The receptor comes from a man in his thirties or forties in good health and CMV-seropositive. The material sequenced was PBMCs. The chain links TRBV27 to TRBJ1-3, with D perhaps matching TRBD1 (6 bases). The CDR3 sequence is CASRPTGAGNTIYF. CDR3 bases: TGTGCCAGCAGGCCGACAGGTGCTGGAAACACCATATATTTT.